This T cell receptor beta chain appears in the sequencing data of a study of blood T cell repertoires in COVID-19. Study in general: Specimens from acute and convalescent COVID-19 originated in the United States, Italy and Spain. Sample material is recorded as cDNA or gDNA derived from T cells, B-cell-depleted T cells, or PBMCs.

Germline CDR1 reads MDHEN; CDR2 reads SYDVKM. Trimming left V 4 bases short and J 2 bases short, with 18 bases between. The CDR3 is made up of 17 amino acids. Original data processing: Estimated nucleated cell counts came from reference gene primer amplification. Here immunoSEQ multiplex PCR was the method, and the copy in TCRdb shows in-frame clones only, minus some. Clonal size and the V and J genes are those of that table, whereas D and trimming came from the DNA. The sample contains roughly 200,000 clones, over 70% of which appear only once. The chain employs TRBV28 and TRBJ1-5; D call uncertain. This TCR derives from an elderly woman with acute or convalescent COVID-19. The sequencing sample was made of peripheral blood. CDR3 loop: CASSSLGTGSGNQPQHF. Written as DNA, the CDR3 is TGTGCCAGCAGTTCCCTAGGTACTGGGTCAGGCAATCAGCCCCAGCATTTT. Based on the CDR3 plus reference TRBV28 and TRBJ1-5, the full variable domain is DVKVTQSSRYLVKRTGEKVFLECVQDMDHENMFWYRQDPGLGLRLIYFSYDVKMKEKGDIPEGYSVSREKKERFSLILESASTNQTSMYLCASSSLGTGSGNQPQHFGDGTRLSIL.